This is a list of T cell receptor beta chains from one sample in a study of tumor-infiltrating lymphocytes in primary liver carcinoma. From the multiplex PCR reads, TCRdb called clonotypes with MiXCR, one entry per CDR3 protein. The profile shows tens of thousands of distinct CDR3 sequences, about two thirds of them singletons. Sequenced input: liver tumor tissue from sampling region 5. The receptors derive from a man aged 35 to 55 with primary liver carcinoma and hepatitis B virus infection. The CDR3 runs from the conserved cysteine through the conserved F or W. D genes are given only for firm matches. The listing skips clone size in some rows; elsewhere it reads once, few, many or a size class.

TRBJ1-1 | NA | TRBV11-2 | NA | CANSLTPGYTEDFF | TGTGCCAACAGTTTAACCCCAGGGTACACTGAAGATTTCTTT
TRBJ2-7 | many | TRBV5-1 | NA | CASSLGPLAYEQYF | TGCGCCAGCAGCTTGGGGCCCTTAGCCTACGAGCAGTACTTC
TRBJ2-2 | many | TRBV5-6 | NA | CASSLDRVLFTGELFF | TGTGCCAGCAGCTTGGACAGGGTGTTGTTCACCGGGGAGCTGTTTTTT
TRBJ2-1 | once | TRBV4-1 | NA | CASSRPRLGDEQFF | TGCGCTAGCAGCCGCCCGAGACTCGGGGATGAGCAGTTCTTC
TRBJ2-1 | NA | TRBV4-1 | NA | CASSQEGSYNELFF | TGCGCCAGCAGCCAGGAGGGGTCCTACAATGAACTGTTCTTC
TRBJ1-3 | NA | TRBV27 | NA | CASRGSGYTIYF | TGTGCCAGCAGAGGGTCAGGATACACCATATATTTT
TRBJ2-5 | once | TRBV6-4 | NA | CASRDSIRQGEEETQYF | TGTGCCAGCCGTGACTCTATACGGCAGGGGGAGGAAGAGACCCAGTACTTC
TRBJ2-1 | NA | TRBV20-1 | TRBD2 | CSAPFRREGFGYNEQFF | TGCAGTGCTCCCTTCCGGCGGGAGGGTTTCGGATACAATGAGCAGTTCTTC
TRBJ1-2 | many | TRBV7-9 | TRBD1 | CASSTGTAYGYTF | TGTGCCAGCAGTACGGGGACAGCCTATGGCTACACCTTC
TRBJ2-5 | NA | TRBV29-1 | NA | CGVDRGEVESQYF | TGCGGCGTTGATAGGGGGGAGGTAGAGAGCCAGTACTTC
TRBJ2-5 | NA | TRBV2 | TRBD2 | CASTELAGETQYF | TGTGCCAGCACGGAACTAGCGGGAGAGACCCAGTACTTC
TRBJ2-1 | NA | TRBV6-5 | NA | CASREYRSSCNEEFF | TGTGCCAGCAGGGAATACAGGAGTTCCTGCAATGAGGAGTTCTTC
TRBJ2-7 | NA | TRBV24-1 | TRBD1 | CATLAEQGVDSGSYEQYF | TGTGCCACCCTCGCCGAACAGGGGGTGGATAGCGGCTCCTACGAGCAGTACTTC
TRBJ2-1 | many | TRBV6-2/TRBV6-3 | NA | CASSSTYNEQFF | TGTGCCAGCAGTTCTACCTACAATGAGCAGTTCTTC
TRBJ2-7 | NA | TRBV29-1 | TRBD1 | CSVGPRVGQAPYEQYF | TGCAGTGTTGGTCCCCGGGTCGGACAGGCCCCCTACGAGCAGTACTTC
TRBJ2-1 | many | TRBV29-1 | TRBD1 | CSVESGTGGAGRQFF | TGCAGCGTAGAGAGTGGGACAGGGGGCGCGGGCAGGCAGTTCTTC
TRBJ2-7 | NA | TRBV4-1 | TRBD2 | CASSPSGGLAGVGLDKQYF | TGCGCCAGCAGCCCATCAGGCGGACTAGCGGGAGTCGGGCTCGACAAACAGTACTTC
TRBJ2-2 | NA | TRBV5-1 | TRBD2 | CASSPSGSVNTGELFF | TGCGCCAGCAGTCCTAGCGGGAGTGTGAACACCGGGGAACTGTTTTTT
TRBJ2-1 | NA | TRBV20-1 | NA | CSASVQKFYNEQFF | TGCAGTGCTAGTGTCCAGAAATTTTACAATGAGCAGTTCTTC
TRBJ2-1 | many | TRBV28 | NA | CASRTSYNEQFF | TGTGCCAGCAGAACGTCCTACAATGAGCAGTTCTTC